Each of the 8 T cell receptor beta chains below was sequenced from the same sample in a study of graft-versus-host responses after intestinal transplantation. TCRdb keeps only in-frame clones here, not all; method: immunoSEQ multiplex PCR. The sample yields 6,500 to 9,500 clones, approximately 30% seen once. The sample was alloreactive CD4+ T cells from a mixed lymphocyte reaction culture, taken before intestinal transplant. Subset defined: CFSE-low proliferating T cells sorted from approximately 6-day pre-transplant mixed lymphocyte reaction (GvH or HvG direction). The receptor set was obtained from a human patient who received an intestinal transplant.

The rearrangement joins TRBV5-1 to TRBJ2-1, with 7 positions matching TRBD2. V gave up 0 bases and J gave up 8 bases; unmatched junction bases: 2. Germline V CDR1 and CDR2: SGHRS, YFSETQ. The CDR3 runs to 13 residues. The CDR3, as DNA: TGCGCCAGCAGCTTGGGACTAGCAGATGAGCAGTTCTTC. Residues: CASSLGLADEQFF.

The rearrangement links TRBV7-9 to TRBJ2-1; 7 bases line up with TRBD1. The CDR3 loop spans 14 amino acids. CDR1 is SEHNR, CDR2 FQNEAQ, per germline (reference sequence). J gave up 8 bases and V 2 bases, and 6 bases lay outside the gene matches. CDR3 region: CASSLTGDSDEQFF. The DNA for the CDR3 is TGTGCCAGCAGCTTAACAGGGGATAGTGATGAGCAGTTCTTC.

By its share, this clone is medium-sized. The chain recombines TRBV2 with TRBJ1-1, with TRBD1 matching 10 bases. This CDR3 contains 16 residues. CDR1 and CDR2 (germline): SNHLY, FYNNEI. After removal of 4 bases from V and 5 bases from J, the junction contained 10 bases not matched to a gene. CDR3 DNA: TGTGCCAGCAGTGGACAGGGGGCTGGGGTTTGGACTGAAGCTTTCTTT. Residues: CASSGQGAGVWTEAFF. Full variable domain (outside the CDR3, taken from reference TRBV2 and TRBJ1-1): EPEVTQTPSHQVTQMGQEVILRCVPISNHLYFYWYRQILGQKVEFLVSFYNNEISEKSEIFDDQFSVERPDGSNFTLKIRSTKLEDSAMYFCASSGQGAGVWTEAFFGQGTRLTVV.

This clone was counted once. The chain is built from TRBV7-3 and TRBJ2-6, with D possibly TRBD1 on 6 matching bases. Trimming cost V 9 bases and J 0 bases, with 15 bases left between them. Germline CDR1 and CDR2: SGHTA and FQGTGA. This CDR3 comprises 16 residues. The CDR3 here is CASGPGHLSGANVLTF. CDR3 coding DNA: TGTGCCAGTGGTCCGGGACACCTCTCTGGGGCCAACGTCCTGACTTTC.

Judged by abundance, this clone is medium-sized. The chain links TRBV9 to TRBJ2-6; D is unclear. Trimming removed 2 bases at V and 1 base at J, with 4 bases between. CDR1 is SGDLS and CDR2 is YYNGEE in the germline V gene. CDR3 length equals 14 residues. The CDR3 sequence: CASSVRSGANVLTF. Written as DNA, the CDR3 is TGTGCCAGCAGCGTCAGATCTGGGGCCAACGTCCTGACTTTC.

The rearrangement links TRBV6-5 to TRBJ2-3; D may be TRBD2 (5 bases). Looked up from germline, CDR1 is MNHEY and CDR2 is SVGAGI. This CDR3 region has 15 residues. V shed 2 bases and J shed 2 bases, with 11 bases lying between them. The CDR3: CASSYRGTSTDTQYF. CDR3 nucleotide sequence: TGTGCCAGCAGTTACCGGGGTACATCCACAGATACGCAGTATTTT.

The J gene is TRBJ1-1, the V gene TRBV6-1, with D unclear. CDR1 is MNHNS and CDR2 is SASEGT in the germline V gene. The CDR3 sequence is 14 residues long. V was cut by 4 bases and J by 2 bases, with 11 bases left in between. The CDR3 here is CASSARYGNTEAFF. CDR3 bases: TGTGCCAGCAGTGCCAGGTACGGAAACACTGAAGCTTTCTTT.

The chain carries TRBV29-1 and TRBJ2-3; possible D gene TRBD1, 6 bases. Germline V CDR1 and CDR2: SQVTM, ANQGSEA. Trimming took 3 bases from V and 0 from J, leaving 10 bases between them. This CDR3 is 14 amino acids long. CDR3 coding DNA: TGCAGCGTTGATCTGGGGGCTAGCACAGATACGCAGTATTTT. Translation: CSVDLGASTDTQYF.